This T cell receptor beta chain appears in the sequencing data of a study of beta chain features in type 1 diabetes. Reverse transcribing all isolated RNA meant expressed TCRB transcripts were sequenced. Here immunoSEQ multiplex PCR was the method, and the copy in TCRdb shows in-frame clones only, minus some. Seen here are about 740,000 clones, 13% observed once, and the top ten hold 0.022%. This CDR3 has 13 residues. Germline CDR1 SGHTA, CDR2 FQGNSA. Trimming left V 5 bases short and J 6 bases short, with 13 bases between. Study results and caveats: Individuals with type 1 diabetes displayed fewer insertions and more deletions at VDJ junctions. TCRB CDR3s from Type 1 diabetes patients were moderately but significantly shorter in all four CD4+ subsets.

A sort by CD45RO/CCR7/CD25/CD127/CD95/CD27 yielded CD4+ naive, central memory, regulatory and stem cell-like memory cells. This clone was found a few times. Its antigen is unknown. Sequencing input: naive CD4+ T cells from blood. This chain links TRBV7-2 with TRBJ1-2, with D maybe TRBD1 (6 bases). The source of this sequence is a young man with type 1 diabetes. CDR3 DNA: TGTGCCAGCAGCCCAACAGGGTCCGATGGCTACACCTTC. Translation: CASSPTGSDGYTF.